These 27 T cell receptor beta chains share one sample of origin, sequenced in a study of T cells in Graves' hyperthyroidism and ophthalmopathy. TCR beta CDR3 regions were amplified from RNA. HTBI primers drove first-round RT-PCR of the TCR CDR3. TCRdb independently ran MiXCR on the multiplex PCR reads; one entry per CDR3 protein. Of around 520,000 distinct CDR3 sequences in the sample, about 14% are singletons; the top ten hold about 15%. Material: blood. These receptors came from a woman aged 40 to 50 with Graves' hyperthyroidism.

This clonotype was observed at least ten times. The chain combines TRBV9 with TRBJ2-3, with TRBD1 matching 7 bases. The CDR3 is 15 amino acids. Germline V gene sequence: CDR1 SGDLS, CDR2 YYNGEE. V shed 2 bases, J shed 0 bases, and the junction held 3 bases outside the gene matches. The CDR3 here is CASSVGTASTDTQYF. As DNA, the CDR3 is TGTGCCAGCAGCGTGGGGACAGCCAGCACAGATACGCAGTATTTT.

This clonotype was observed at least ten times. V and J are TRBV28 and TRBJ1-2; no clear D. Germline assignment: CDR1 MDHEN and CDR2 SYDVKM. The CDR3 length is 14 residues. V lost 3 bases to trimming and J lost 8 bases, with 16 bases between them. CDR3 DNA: TGTGCCAGCAGTTTTGATTTGGCGGGGATCGGCTACACCTTC. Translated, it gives CASSFDLAGIGYTF.

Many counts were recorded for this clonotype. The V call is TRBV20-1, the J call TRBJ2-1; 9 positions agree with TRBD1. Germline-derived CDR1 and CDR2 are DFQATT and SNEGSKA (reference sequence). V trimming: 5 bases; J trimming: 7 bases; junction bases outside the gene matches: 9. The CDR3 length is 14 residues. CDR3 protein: CSAESGQGKNEQFF. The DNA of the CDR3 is TGCAGTGCTGAATCGGGACAGGGAAAGAATGAGCAGTTCTTC.

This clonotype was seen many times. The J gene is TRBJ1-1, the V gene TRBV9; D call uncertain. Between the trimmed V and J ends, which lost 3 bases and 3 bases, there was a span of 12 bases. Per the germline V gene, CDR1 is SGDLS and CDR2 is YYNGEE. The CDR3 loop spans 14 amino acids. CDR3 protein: CASSGNIGDTEAFF. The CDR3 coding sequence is TGTGCCAGCAGCGGTAACATCGGGGACACTGAAGCTTTCTTT.

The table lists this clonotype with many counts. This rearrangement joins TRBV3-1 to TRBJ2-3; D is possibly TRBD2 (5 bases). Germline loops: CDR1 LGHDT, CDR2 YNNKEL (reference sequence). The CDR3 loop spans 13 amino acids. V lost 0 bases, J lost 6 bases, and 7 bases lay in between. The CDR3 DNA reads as TGTGCCAGCAGCCAAGATTGGGAGGATACGCAGTATTTT. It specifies CASSQDWEDTQYF.

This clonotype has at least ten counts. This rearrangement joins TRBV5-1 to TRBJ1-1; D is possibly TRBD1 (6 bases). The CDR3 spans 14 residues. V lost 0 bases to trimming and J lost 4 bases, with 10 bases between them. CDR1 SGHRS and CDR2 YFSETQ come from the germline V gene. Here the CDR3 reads CASSLDPTGTEAFF. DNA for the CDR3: TGCGCCAGCAGCTTGGACCCGACAGGCACTGAAGCTTTCTTT.

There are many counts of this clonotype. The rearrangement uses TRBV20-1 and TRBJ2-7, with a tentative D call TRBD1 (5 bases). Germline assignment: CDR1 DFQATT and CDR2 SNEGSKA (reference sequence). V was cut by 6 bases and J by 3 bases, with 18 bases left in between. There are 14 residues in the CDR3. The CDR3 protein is CSAPDTLSGYEQYF. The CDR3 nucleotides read TGCAGTGCGCCGGACACTCTCTCGGGCTACGAGCAGTACTTC.

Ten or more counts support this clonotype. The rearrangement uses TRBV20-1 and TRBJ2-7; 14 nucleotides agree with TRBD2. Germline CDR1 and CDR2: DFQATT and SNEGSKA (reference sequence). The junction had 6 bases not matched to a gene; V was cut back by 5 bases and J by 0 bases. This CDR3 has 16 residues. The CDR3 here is CSALGLAGAISYEQYF. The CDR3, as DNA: TGCAGTGCTCTGGGACTAGCGGGAGCCATCTCCTACGAGCAGTACTTC.

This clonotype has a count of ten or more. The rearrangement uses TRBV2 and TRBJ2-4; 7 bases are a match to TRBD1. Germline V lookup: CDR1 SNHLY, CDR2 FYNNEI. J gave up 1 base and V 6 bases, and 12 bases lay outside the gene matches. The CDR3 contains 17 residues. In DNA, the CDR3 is TGTGCCAGCAGCAAGGACAGGCCCGTAGGGGCCAAAAACATTCAGTACTTC. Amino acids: CASSKDRPVGAKNIQYF.

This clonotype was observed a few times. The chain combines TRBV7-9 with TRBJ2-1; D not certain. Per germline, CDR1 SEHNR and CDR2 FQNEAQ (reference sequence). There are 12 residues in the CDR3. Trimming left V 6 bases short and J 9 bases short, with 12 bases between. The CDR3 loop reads CASSLDWGEQFF. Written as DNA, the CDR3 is TGTGCCAGCAGTCTAGATTGGGGTGAGCAGTTCTTC.

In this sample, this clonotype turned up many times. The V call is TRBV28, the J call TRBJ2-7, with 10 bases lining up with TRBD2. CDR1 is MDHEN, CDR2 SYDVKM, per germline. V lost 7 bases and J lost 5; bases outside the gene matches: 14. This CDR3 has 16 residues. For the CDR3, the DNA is TGTGCCAGCAACCTCTCGAAGCGGGAGGGCCACCACGAGCAGTACTTC. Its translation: CASNLSKREGHHEQYF.

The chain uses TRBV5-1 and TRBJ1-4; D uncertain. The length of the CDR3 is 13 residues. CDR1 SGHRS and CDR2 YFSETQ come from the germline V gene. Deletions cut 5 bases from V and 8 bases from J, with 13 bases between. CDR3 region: CASRSEGREKLFF. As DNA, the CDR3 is TGCGCCAGCAGGTCAGAGGGTAGGGAAAAACTGTTTTTT.

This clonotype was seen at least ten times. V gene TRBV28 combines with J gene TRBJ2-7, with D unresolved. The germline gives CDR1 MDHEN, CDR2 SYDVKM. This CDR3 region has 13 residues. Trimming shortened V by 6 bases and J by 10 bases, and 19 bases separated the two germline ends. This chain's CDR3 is CASRPGLPFEQYF. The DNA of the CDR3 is TGTGCCAGCAGACCCGGCTTACCCTTCGAACAGTACTTC. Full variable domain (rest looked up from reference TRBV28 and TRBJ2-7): DVKVTQSSRYLVKRTGEKVFLECVQDMDHENMFWYRQDPGLGLRLIYFSYDVKMKEKGDIPEGYSVSREKKERFSLILESASTNQTSMYLCASRPGLPFEQYFGPGTRLTVT.

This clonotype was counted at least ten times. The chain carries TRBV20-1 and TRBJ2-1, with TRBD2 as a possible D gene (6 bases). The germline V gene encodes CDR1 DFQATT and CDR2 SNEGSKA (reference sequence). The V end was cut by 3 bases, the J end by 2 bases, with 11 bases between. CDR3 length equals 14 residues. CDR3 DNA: TGCAGTGCTAGGGAGGGAGGACCCTACAATGAGCAGTTCTTC. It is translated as CSAREGGPYNEQFF.

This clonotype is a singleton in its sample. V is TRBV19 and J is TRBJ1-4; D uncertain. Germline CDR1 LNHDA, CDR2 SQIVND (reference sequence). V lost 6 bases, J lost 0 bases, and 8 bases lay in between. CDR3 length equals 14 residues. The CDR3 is CASRQISTNEKLFF. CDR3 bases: TGTGCCAGTAGACAGATATCAACTAATGAAAAACTGTTTTTT.

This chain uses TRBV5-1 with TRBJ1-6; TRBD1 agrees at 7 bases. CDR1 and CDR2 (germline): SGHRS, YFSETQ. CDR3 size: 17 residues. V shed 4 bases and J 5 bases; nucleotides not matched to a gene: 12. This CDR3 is CASSRDRAGYNNSPLHF. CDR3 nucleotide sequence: TGCGCCAGCAGCAGAGACAGGGCCGGTTACAATAATTCACCCCTCCACTTT.

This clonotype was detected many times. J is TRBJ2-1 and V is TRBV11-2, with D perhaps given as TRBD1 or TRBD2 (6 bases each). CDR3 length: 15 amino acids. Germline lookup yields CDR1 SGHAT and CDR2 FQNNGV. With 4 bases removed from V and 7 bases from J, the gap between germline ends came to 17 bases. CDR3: CASSYSGQGFNEQFF. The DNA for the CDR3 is TGTGCCAGCAGCTATAGCGGTCAGGGGTTTAATGAGCAGTTCTTC.

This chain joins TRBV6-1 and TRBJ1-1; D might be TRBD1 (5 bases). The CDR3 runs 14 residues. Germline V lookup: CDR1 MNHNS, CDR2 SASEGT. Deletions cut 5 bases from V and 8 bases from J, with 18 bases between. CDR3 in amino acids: CASSPWGNHGEAFF. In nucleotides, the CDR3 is TGTGCCAGCAGTCCCTGGGGGAACCACGGAGAAGCTTTCTTT.

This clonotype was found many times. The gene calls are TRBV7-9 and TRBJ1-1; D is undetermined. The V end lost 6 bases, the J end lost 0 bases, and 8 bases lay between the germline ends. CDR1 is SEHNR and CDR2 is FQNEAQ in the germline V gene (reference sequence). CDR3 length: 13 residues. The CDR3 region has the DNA TGTGCCAGCAGGACACCTATGAACACTGAAGCTTTCTTT. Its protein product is CASRTPMNTEAFF.

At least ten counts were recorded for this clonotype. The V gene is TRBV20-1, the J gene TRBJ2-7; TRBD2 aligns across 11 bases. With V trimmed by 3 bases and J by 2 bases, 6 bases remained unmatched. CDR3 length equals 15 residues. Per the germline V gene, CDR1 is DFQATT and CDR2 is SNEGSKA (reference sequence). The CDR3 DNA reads TGCAGTGCTAGGCCAACTAGCGGGAGCCCCTACGAGCAGTACTTC. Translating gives CSARPTSGSPYEQYF.

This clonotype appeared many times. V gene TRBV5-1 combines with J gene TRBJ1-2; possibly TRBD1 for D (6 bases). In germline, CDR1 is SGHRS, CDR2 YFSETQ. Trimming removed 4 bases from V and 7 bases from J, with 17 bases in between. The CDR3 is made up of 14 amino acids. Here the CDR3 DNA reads TGCGCCAGCAGCACCGCAGGGGCCAGTAGTGGCTACACCTTC. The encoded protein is CASSTAGASSGYTF.

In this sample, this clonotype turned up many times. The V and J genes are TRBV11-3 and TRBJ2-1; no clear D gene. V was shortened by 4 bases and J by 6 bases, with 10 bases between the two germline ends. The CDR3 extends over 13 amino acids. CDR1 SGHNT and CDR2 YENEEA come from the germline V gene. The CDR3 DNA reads TGTGCCAGCAGCTCCCCTCCAGCCAATGAGCAGTTCTTC. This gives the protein CASSSPPANEQFF.

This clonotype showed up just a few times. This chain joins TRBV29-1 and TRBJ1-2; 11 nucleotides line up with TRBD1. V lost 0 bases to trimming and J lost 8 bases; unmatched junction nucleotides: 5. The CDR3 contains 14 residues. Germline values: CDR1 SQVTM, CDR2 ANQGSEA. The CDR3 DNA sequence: TGCAGCGTTGAAGATGGGACAGGGGGACGAGGCTACACCTTC. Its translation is CSVEDGTGGRGYTF.

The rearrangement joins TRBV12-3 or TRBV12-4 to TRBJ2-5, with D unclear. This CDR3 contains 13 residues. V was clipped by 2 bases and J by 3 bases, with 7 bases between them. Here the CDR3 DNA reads TGTGCCAGCAGTTTATTTGGGAAAGAGACCCAGTACTTC. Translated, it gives CASSLFGKETQYF.

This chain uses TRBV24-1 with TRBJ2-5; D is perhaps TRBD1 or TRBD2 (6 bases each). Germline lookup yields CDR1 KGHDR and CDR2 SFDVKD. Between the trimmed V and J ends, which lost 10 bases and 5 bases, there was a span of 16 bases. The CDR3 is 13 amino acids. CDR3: CATSSGGVETQYF. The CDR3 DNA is TGTGCCACTTCTTCCGGGGGCGTTGAGACCCAGTACTTC.

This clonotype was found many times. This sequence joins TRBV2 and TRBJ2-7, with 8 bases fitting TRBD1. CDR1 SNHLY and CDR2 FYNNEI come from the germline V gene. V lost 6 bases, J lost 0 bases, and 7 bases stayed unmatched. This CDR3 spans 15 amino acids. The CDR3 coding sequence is TGTGCCAGCAGGGTTCTAGGGACAGGCTCCTACGAGCAGTACTTC. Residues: CASRVLGTGSYEQYF.

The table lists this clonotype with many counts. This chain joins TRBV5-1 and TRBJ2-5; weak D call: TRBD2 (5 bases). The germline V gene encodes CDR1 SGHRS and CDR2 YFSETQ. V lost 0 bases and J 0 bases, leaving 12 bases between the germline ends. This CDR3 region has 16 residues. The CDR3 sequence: CASSLAPSLYQETQYF. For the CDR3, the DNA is TGCGCCAGCAGCTTGGCCCCTAGCCTGTACCAAGAGACCCAGTACTTC.